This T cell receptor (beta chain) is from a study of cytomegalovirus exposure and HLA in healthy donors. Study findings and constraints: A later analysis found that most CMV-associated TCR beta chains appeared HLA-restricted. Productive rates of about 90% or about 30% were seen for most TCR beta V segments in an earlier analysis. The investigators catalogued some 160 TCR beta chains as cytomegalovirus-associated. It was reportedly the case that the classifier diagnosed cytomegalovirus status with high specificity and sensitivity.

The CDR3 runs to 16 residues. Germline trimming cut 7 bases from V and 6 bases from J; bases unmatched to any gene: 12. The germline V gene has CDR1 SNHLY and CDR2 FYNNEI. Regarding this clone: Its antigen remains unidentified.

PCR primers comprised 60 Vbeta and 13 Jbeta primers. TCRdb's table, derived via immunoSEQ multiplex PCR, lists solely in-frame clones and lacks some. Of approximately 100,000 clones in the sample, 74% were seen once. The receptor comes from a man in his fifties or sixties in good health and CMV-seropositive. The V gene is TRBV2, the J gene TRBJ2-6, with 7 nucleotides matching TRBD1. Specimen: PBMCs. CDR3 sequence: CASKNRGTAVANVLTF. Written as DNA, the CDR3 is TGTGCCAGCAAGAATAGAGGGACAGCCGTGGCCAACGTCCTGACTTTC.